The 3 T cell receptor beta chains below come from one sample, sequenced in a study of shared clonotypes between healthy human individuals. TCRdb keeps only in-frame clones here, not all; method: immunoSEQ multiplex PCR. The sample carries about 980,000 clones, less than 85% recorded once. Sequenced input: memory CD4+ T cells sorted from blood. Subset given: CD45RA-negative fraction. The receptors originated from a man between 18 and 35 years old in good health.

The V and J genes are TRBV5-1 and TRBJ2-1; 8 bases match TRBD2. There are 15 residues in the CDR3. The J segment lost 4 bases and the V segment lost 0 bases, leaving 3 bases of the junction unmatched. Germline V gene sequence: CDR1 SGHRS, CDR2 YFSETQ. The DNA for the CDR3 is TGCGCCAGCAGCTTGGTAGCGGGAATATACAATGAGCAGTTCTTC. It yields the protein CASSLVAGIYNEQFF. Combining the CDR3 with reference TRBV5-1 and TRBJ2-1 gives the whole variable domain KAGVTQTPRYLIKTRGQQVTLSCSPISGHRSVSWYQQTPGQGLQFLFEYFSETQRNKGNFPGRFSGRQFSNSRSEMNVSTLELGDSALYLCASSLVAGIYNEQFFGPGTRLTVL.

The gene calls are TRBV5-4 and TRBJ1-4; D perhaps matches TRBD1 (5 bases). This CDR3 is built from 14 residues. V lost 0 bases, J lost 7 bases, and 10 bases lay in between. Germline CDR1 is SGHNT and CDR2 is YYREEE (reference sequence). DNA of the CDR3: TGTGCCAGCAGCTTGGGGGGCAGACCTGAAAAACTGTTTTTT. This encodes CASSLGGRPEKLFF.

V gene TRBV6-5 combines with J gene TRBJ2-7; tentative D call: TRBD2 (6 bases). The ends were cut back, 6 bases at V and 4 bases at J, with 19 bases in the middle. Per the germline V gene, CDR1 is MNHEY and CDR2 is SVGAGI. The CDR3 loop spans 15 amino acids. This CDR3 is CASSHQGLGGYEQYF. The CDR3 DNA sequence: TGTGCCAGCAGCCATCAGGGCCTTGGGGGGTACGAGCAGTACTTC.